This TCR beta chain came from a study of PD-1 blockade in classical Hodgkin lymphoma. Study-level background: Nivolumab dosed at 3 mg/kg went to patients intravenously every 2 weeks. Findings and limits, study-wide: The diversity seen at baseline in complete responders resembled that of newly diagnosed patients. Relapsed/refractory patients reportedly had the lowest baseline TCR diversity, below newly diagnosed patients, who were below healthy donors.

Concerning this clone: Its antigen remains unidentified.

TCRdb's copy holds only in-frame clones and misses some; the assay was immunoSEQ multiplex PCR. The sample contains 50,000 or so clones, 90% of which appear only once. Trimming shortened V by 0 bases and J by 2 bases, and 12 bases separated the two germline ends. CDR1 and CDR2 (germline): SGHKS, YYEKEE (reference sequence). The CDR3 spans 15 residues. Time point noted: cycle 4 day 1 (C4D1), after more than 5 weeks of nivolumab. Each patient's relapse followed autologous stem cell transplantation, and brentuximab vedotin exposure varied. Best responses fell into complete response, partial response or progressive disease.

The sequences come from peripheral blood mononuclear cells (PBMCs), collected before the fourth cycle of nivolumab. The sequence was collected from a human donor with classical Hodgkin lymphoma. J is TRBJ2-7 and V is TRBV5-5, with a tentative D call TRBD1 (5 bases). CDR3 region: CASSLEGKGAYEQYF. The DNA for the CDR3 is TGTGCCAGCAGCTTGGAAGGTAAAGGGGCCTACGAGCAGTACTTC. Based on the CDR3 plus reference TRBV5-5 and TRBJ2-7, the full variable domain is DAGVTQSPTHLIKTRGQQVTLRCSPISGHKSVSWYQQVLGQGPQFIFQYYEKEERGRGNFPDRFSARQFPNYSSELNVNALLLGDSALYLCASSLEGKGAYEQYFGPGTRLTVT.